This TCR beta chain comes out of a study of regulatory T cells in long-lasting Graves disease. Germline lookup yields CDR1 DFQATT and CDR2 SNEGSKA (reference sequence). The CDR3 spans 15 residues. V shed 0 bases and J 6 bases; nucleotides not matched to a gene: 4. The time point was: newly diagnosed GD, antithyroid drugs for less than 3 months. PBMC RNA served as the TCR library source. TCR beta libraries were built with iRepertoire HTBI primers and Arm-PCR of CDR3 regions. TCRdb analysed the multiplex PCR reads with MiXCR anew, one entry per CDR3 protein. There are 400,000 to 500,000 distinct CDR3 sequences in the sample; 12% to 15% occur only once, and approximately 17% lies in the top ten. These data are also associated with another study on T cells in Graves' hyperthyroidism and ophthalmopathy.

The sequence came from a woman aged 45-59 years with Graves disease. This chain links TRBV20-1 with TRBJ2-3; the match to TRBD2 covers 12 bases. This specimen was peripheral blood mononuclear cells (PBMCs), taken at new diagnosis, from a patient treated with antithyroid drugs. The CDR3: CSARERTSGTDTQYF. CDR3 bases: TGCAGTGCTAGAGAACGGACTAGCGGGACGGATACGCAGTATTTT.